These 14 T cell receptor beta chains were all obtained from the same sample, sequenced in a study of blood T cell repertoires in COVID-19. Sequencing was performed with immunoSEQ multiplex PCR; in TCRdb, only in-frame clones are kept and a portion is missing. The sample contains about 390,000 clones, 87% of which appear only once. The sample was PBMCs or T cells enriched from blood (not recorded which). The receptors shown here come from a woman between 45 and 65 years old who had recovered from COVID-19.

This chain uses TRBV11-3 with TRBJ2-3, with TRBD2 matching over 9 bases. Germline V gives CDR1 SGHNT, CDR2 YENEEA. The CDR3 is 17 amino acids. V trimming: 7 bases; J trimming: 1 base; junction bases outside the gene matches: 12. The CDR3 loop reads CASTTTLTSGCTDTQYF. The CDR3 DNA is TGTGCCAGCACCACAACTCTGACTAGCGGATGCACAGATACGCAGTATTTT.

The rearrangement joins TRBV5-1 to TRBJ2-1, with 8 bases matching TRBD2. Losses at the gene ends were 7 bases for V and 9 bases for J; bases not matched to a gene: 12. This CDR3 is built from 14 residues. Germline V gene data show CDR1 as SGHRS and CDR2 as YFSETQ. The CDR3 is CASRGLGAEFEQFF. The DNA of the CDR3 is TGCGCCAGCCGGGGACTAGGCGCGGAGTTTGAGCAGTTCTTC.

The chain couples TRBV12-5 to TRBJ1-4; TRBD1 matches at 9 bases. Germline CDR1 is LGHNT and CDR2 is FRNRAP. This CDR3 has 20 amino acids. V lost 5 bases to trimming and J lost 3 bases; unmatched junction nucleotides: 19. The CDR3 coding sequence is TGTGCTAGTGGTCCGGATAGGGCCGGGACAGGGTTTAGTGCTAATGAAAAACTGTTTTTT. Translating it yields CASGPDRAGTGFSANEKLFF.

The chain carries TRBV12-5 and TRBJ1-2, with 9 bases lining up with TRBD1. The V gene end was trimmed by 0 bases and the J gene end by 7 bases; junction bases not matched to a gene: 12. CDR1 LGHNT and CDR2 FRNRAP come from the germline V gene. This CDR3 region has 17 residues. This chain's CDR3 is CASGLVTGGGGWGGYTF. CDR3 DNA: TGTGCTAGTGGTTTGGTAACAGGGGGCGGAGGTTGGGGTGGCTACACCTTC.

The V call is TRBV4-1, the J call TRBJ2-2, with 7 bases fitting TRBD1. V shed 3 bases and J 3 bases; nucleotides not matched to a gene: 4. Germline CDR1 and CDR2: MGHRA and YSYEKL. The CDR3 runs to 15 residues. The CDR3 sequence: CASSQSGTDTGELFF. Here the CDR3 DNA reads TGCGCCAGCAGCCAGTCCGGGACAGACACCGGGGAGCTGTTTTTT.

The V gene is TRBV7-2, the J gene TRBJ1-5; 8 bases map to TRBD1. CDR3 length equals 15 residues. Losses at the gene ends were 5 bases for V and 4 bases for J; bases not matched to a gene: 7. The germline V gene has CDR1 SGHTA and CDR2 FQGNSA. The CDR3 bases are TGTGCCAGCAGCACAACAGGGGGTACTAATCAGCCCCAGCATTTT. Residues: CASSTTGGTNQPQHF.

This clone occurred once. This chain uses TRBV4-1 with TRBJ1-3; D gene unclear. The CDR3 contains 14 residues. V was pared by 4 bases and J by 0 bases, with 7 bases between. Looked up from germline, CDR1 is MGHRA and CDR2 is YSYEKL. The CDR3 DNA follows: TGCGCCAGCAGCCTGAGACACTCTGGAAACACCATATATTTT. As protein: CASSLRHSGNTIYF.

The gene calls are TRBV7-9 and TRBJ2-6, with D perhaps TRBD1 (6 bases). This CDR3 spans 18 amino acids. Trimming cost V 2 bases and J 0 bases, with 14 bases left between them. The germline V gene has CDR1 SEHNR and CDR2 FQNEAQ (reference sequence). Here the CDR3 reads CASSLSGALRSGANVLTF. The CDR3 nucleotides are TGTGCCAGCAGCTTATCAGGGGCTCTCCGCTCTGGGGCCAACGTCCTGACTTTC.

The V and J genes are TRBV2 and TRBJ1-2; D is uncertain. The germline V and J ends were trimmed by 6 bases and 2 bases, with 16 bases remaining between them. The CDR3 contains 15 residues. Germline assignment: CDR1 SNHLY and CDR2 FYNNEI. The DNA of the CDR3 is TGTGCCAGCAGGAGGCCTGAGGGTCCCAACTATGGCTACACCTTC. This gives the protein CASRRPEGPNYGYTF.

The chain uses TRBV4-3 and TRBJ1-1; TRBD1 matches 7 bases. Germline V CDR1 and CDR2: LGHNA, YSLEER. Trimming took 4 bases from V and 11 from J; bases not matched to a gene: 10. The CDR3 extends over 13 amino acids. CDR3 nucleotides: TGCGCCAGCAGCCTGAAACAGGCAGGGGGGGCTTTCTTT. It specifies CASSLKQAGGAFF.

This rearrangement joins TRBV7-8 to TRBJ1-4, with D maybe TRBD1 (5 bases). Trimming removed 1 base at V and 2 bases at J, with 17 bases between. Per germline, CDR1 SGHVS and CDR2 FQNEAQ. This CDR3 spans 18 amino acids. The CDR3 DNA follows: TGTGCCAGCAGCTTAGGCGCGCAGGGCGGTCGGACTAATGAAAAACTGTTTTTT. Residues: CASSLGAQGGRTNEKLFF.

The rearrangement joins TRBV2 to TRBJ1-4; 8 nucleotides match TRBD1. In germline, CDR1 is SNHLY, CDR2 FYNNEI. The trim removed 1 base at V and 0 bases at J, leaving 1 base unmatched. CDR3 size: 16 residues. This chain's CDR3 is CASSEGDRSTNEKLFF. The CDR3 DNA is TGTGCCAGCAGTGAAGGGGACAGGTCAACTAATGAAAAACTGTTTTTT.

The V call is TRBV7-8, the J call TRBJ2-7; D may be TRBD2 (6 bases). V was trimmed by 3 bases and J by 1 base, leaving 10 bases between them. CDR3 length: 14 residues. Germline CDR1 is SGHVS and CDR2 is FQNEAQ. CDR3 amino acids: CASSFAGNSYEQYF. In DNA, the CDR3 is TGTGCCAGCAGCTTTGCGGGGAATTCCTACGAGCAGTACTTC.

This sequence joins TRBV18 and TRBJ2-2, with TRBD2 as a possible D gene (6 bases). Trimming shortened V by 3 bases and J by 0 bases, and 14 bases separated the two germline ends. Germline V CDR1 and CDR2: KGHSH, LQKENI. The CDR3 extends over 17 amino acids. DNA of the CDR3: TGTGCCAGCTCACCTAACCGCGGGGCATCGAACACCGGGGAGCTGTTTTTT. Protein sequence: CASSPNRGASNTGELFF.